Following are 7 T cell receptor beta chains from one sample sequenced in a study of blood T cell repertoires in COVID-19. Only in-frame clones appear in the TCRdb table, and some are missing; sequencing was by immunoSEQ multiplex PCR. This repertoire shows 250,000 to 300,000 clones, approximately 86% found once; its top ten account for almost 2%. Material for sequencing was peripheral blood. The receptors were gathered from a young man with active or convalescent COVID-19.

The rearrangement links TRBV6-5 to TRBJ1-6, with D hard to call. This CDR3 has 14 amino acids. The V gene's germline CDR1 is MNHEY and CDR2 SVGAGI. The ends were cut back, 2 bases at V and 9 bases at J, with 11 bases in the middle. CDR3: CASSYGGQSSPLHF. The CDR3 nucleotides are TGTGCCAGCAGTTACGGCGGCCAAAGTTCACCCCTCCACTTT.

The V and J genes are TRBV19 and TRBJ1-2; D is unresolved. From germline, CDR1 is LNHDA and CDR2 SQIVND (reference sequence). Trimming removed 3 bases at V and 7 bases at J, with 9 bases between. The CDR3 spans 12 residues. The CDR3 here is CASSMAGSGYTF. CDR3 nucleotide sequence: TGTGCCAGTAGTATGGCCGGGAGTGGCTACACCTTC.

The J gene is TRBJ1-2, the V gene TRBV15; no reliable D call. The CDR3 extends over 15 amino acids. With 8 bases removed from V and 2 bases from J, the gap between germline ends came to 18 bases. The V gene's germline CDR1 is LNHNV and CDR2 YYDKDF (reference sequence). The CDR3 bases are TGTGCCACCTTCGGTTGGCAGGAACGAAACTATGGCTACACCTTC. As protein: CATFGWQERNYGYTF.

V gene TRBV10-2 combines with J gene TRBJ2-2; 9 bases map to TRBD2. This CDR3 has 15 residues. The V gene's germline CDR1 is WSHSY and CDR2 SAAADI. V lost 11 bases, J lost 7 bases, and 14 bases stayed unmatched. The CDR3 protein is CAAHLAGPEGGELFF. CDR3 DNA: TGCGCCGCCCACCTAGCGGGGCCCGAGGGCGGGGAGCTGTTTTTT.

The chain uses TRBV5-1 and TRBJ2-3; 8 positions match TRBD1. Germline V gives CDR1 SGHRS, CDR2 YFSETQ. The CDR3 contains 15 residues. J was trimmed by 2 bases and V by 3 bases; bases with no gene match: 5. CDR3 sequence (DNA): TGCGCCAGCAGCTGGACAGGGATTTACACAGATACGCAGTATTTT. Protein product: CASSWTGIYTDTQYF.

The V gene is TRBV2, the J gene TRBJ1-1, with a weak D call TRBD1 (6 bases). This CDR3 is 16 amino acids long. V was shortened by 7 bases and J by 4 bases, with 22 bases between the two germline ends. Germline V gene sequence: CDR1 SNHLY, CDR2 FYNNEI. CDR3 sequence (DNA): TGTGCCAGCATTCAAGGCGGGAGCTACAGGGTCACTGAAGCTTTCTTT. Translating it yields CASIQGGSYRVTEAFF. Full variable domain (missing parts from reference TRBV2 and TRBJ1-1): EPEVTQTPSHQVTQMGQEVILRCVPISNHLYFYWYRQILGQKVEFLVSFYNNEISEKSEIFDDQFSVERPDGSNFTLKIRSTKLEDSAMYFCASIQGGSYRVTEAFFGQGTRLTVV.

This chain connects TRBV5-1 to TRBJ2-3, with 10 bases lining up with TRBD2. V lost 1 base and J lost 1; bases outside the gene matches: 0. Per the germline V gene, CDR1 is SGHRS and CDR2 is YFSETQ. The CDR3 runs 15 residues. CDR3 in DNA: TGCGCCAGCAGCTTGACTAGCGGGGGCACAGATACGCAGTATTTT. This codes for CASSLTSGGTDTQYF.